This is a list of T cell receptor beta chains from one sample in a study of T cells in Graves' hyperthyroidism and ophthalmopathy. MiXCR was run by TCRdb on the multiplex PCR reads, yielding one entry per CDR3 protein. The sample comprises about 250,000 distinct CDR3 sequences, 15% of which are singletons, and around 30% rests with the top ten. The sample was blood. The origin of the receptors is a woman aged 50 to 60 with Graves' hyperthyroidism that later progressed to Graves' ophthalmopathy. Both conserved end residues are part of each CDR3. D genes are given only for firm matches. Expanded clones are given a class, and other clones once, few, many or no size at all.

TRBV19	TRBJ2-1	few	.	CASTPSLGERPNNEQFF	TGTGCCAGTACCCCATCCTTGGGTGAGCGGCCCAACAATGAGCAGTTCTTC
TRBV5-5	TRBJ2-1	few	.	CASSTLGLAQFF	TGTGCCAGCAGCACCCTCGGGCTGGCGCAGTTCTTC
TRBV6-5	TRBJ1-2	many	.	CASSYPRGSLYGYTF	TGTGCCAGCAGTTACCCGAGGGGGTCCCTCTATGGCTACACCTTC
TRBV5-1	TRBJ1-2	many	TRBD1	CASSLPFIQGAANYGYTF	TGCGCCAGCAGCCTTCCATTCATCCAGGGGGCGGCGAACTATGGCTACACCTTC
TRBV6-1	TRBJ2-3	many	.	CASSRNMGTDTQYF	TGTGCCAGCAGTAGGAACATGGGCACAGATACGCAGTATTTT
TRBV20-1	TRBJ2-7	few	TRBD2	CSGLPREASYEQYF	TGCAGTGGACTTCCCCGGGAGGCTTCCTACGAGCAGTACTTC
TRBV5-1	TRBJ2-7	.	TRBD2	CASATGGALHEQYF	TGCGCCAGCGCGACGGGGGGAGCCCTCCACGAGCAGTACTTC
TRBV7-3	TRBJ2-1	.	TRBD2	CASSLRPGLVAPHNEQFF	TGTGCCAGCAGCTTAAGACCCGGACTAGTTGCACCCCACAATGAGCAGTTCTTC
TRBV28	TRBJ1-4	.	.	CASSEGSGSTNEKLFF	TGTGCCAGCAGTGAAGGGTCGGGTTCGACTAATGAAAAACTGTTTTTT
TRBV3-1	TRBJ2-1	many	TRBD2	CASSPYSGPPYNEQFF	TGTGCCAGCAGCCCCTATAGCGGGCCGCCCTACAATGAGCAGTTCTTC
TRBV3-1	TRBJ1-2	many	.	CASSTPYGYTF	TGTGCCAGCAGCACCCCCTATGGCTACACCTTC
TRBV5-1	TRBJ2-1	.	TRBD2	CASSITSGKEGEQFF	TGCGCCAGCAGCATAACTAGCGGGAAAGAAGGTGAGCAGTTCTTC
TRBV3-1	TRBJ2-2	many	.	CASSQGGTVGELFF	TGTGCCAGCAGCCAAGGGGGGACTGTCGGGGAGCTGTTTTTT
TRBV20-1	TRBJ1-1	few	.	CSARRGGNTEAFF	TGCAGTGCTAGGCGGGGCGGGAACACTGAAGCTTTCTTT
TRBV14	TRBJ2-1	many	TRBD2	CASSPAEAGAIYNEQFF	TGTGCCAGCAGCCCTGCTGAGGCGGGAGCCATATACAATGAGCAGTTCTTC
TRBV12-3/TRBV12-4	TRBJ2-7	many	TRBD2	CASSSLWTSGSYEQYF	TGTGCCAGCAGTTCCCTTTGGACTAGCGGGAGCTACGAGCAGTACTTC
TRBV9	TRBJ2-1	.	.	CASSVGWQSAEQFF	TGTGCCAGCAGCGTAGGTTGGCAGAGCGCTGAGCAGTTCTTC
TRBV20-1	TRBJ2-1	many	.	CSAPPPADADSYNEQFF	TGCAGTGCCCCCCCCCCCGCGGACGCCGACTCCTACAATGAGCAGTTCTTC
TRBV28	TRBJ1-2	many	.	CASSPGKGPNYGYTF	TGTGCCAGCAGCCCGGGGAAGGGTCCTAACTATGGCTACACCTTC
TRBV27	TRBJ2-1	many	TRBD2	CASSLGVAGNNEQFF	TGTGCCAGCAGTTTAGGAGTAGCGGGAAATAATGAGCAGTTCTTC
TRBV6-1	TRBJ1-4	many	.	CASSESWVSEKLFF	TGTGCCAGCAGTGAAAGTTGGGTGAGCGAAAAACTGTTTTTT
TRBV28	TRBJ2-5	.	TRBD2	CASSSGLAGGSPETQYF	TGTGCCAGCAGTTCGGGACTAGCGGGAGGGTCGCCTGAGACCCAGTACTTC
TRBV28	TRBJ1-5	.	.	CASRRGQFNQPQHF	TGTGCCAGCAGGCGCGGACAGTTCAATCAGCCCCAGCATTTT
TRBV28	TRBJ1-1	many	TRBD1	CASSARQGYYEAFF	TGTGCCAGCAGTGCGAGACAGGGCTACTATGAAGCTTTCTTT
TRBV7-2	TRBJ2-3	many	TRBD2	CASSSQTSGRGDTQYF	TGTGCCAGCAGCTCCCAGACTAGCGGGAGAGGAGATACGCAGTATTTT
TRBV12-3/TRBV12-4	TRBJ2-1	many	TRBD2	CASSSTGTSGKISYNEQFF	TGTGCCAGCAGTTCTACCGGGACTAGCGGTAAGATTTCCTACAATGAGCAGTTCTTC
TRBV20-1	TRBJ2-3	.	TRBD1	CSARQGATDTQYF	TGCAGTGCTAGACAGGGGGCCACAGATACGCAGTATTTT
TRBV7-3	TRBJ2-7	.	TRBD1	CANSLGTGDYEQYF	TGTGCCAACAGCCTAGGGACAGGGGACTACGAGCAGTACTTC
TRBV28	TRBJ2-5	.	.	CASSSGGRRETQYF	TGTGCCAGCAGCTCAGGGGGGCGGAGAGAGACCCAGTACTTC
TRBV3-1	TRBJ2-7	many	.	CASSPEGGGYEQYF	TGTGCCAGCAGCCCCGAGGGGGGGGGCTACGAGCAGTACTTC
TRBV19	TRBJ1-5	few	.	CASSIQHGQPQHF	TGTGCCAGTAGTATCCAACACGGTCAGCCCCAGCATTTT
TRBV7-6	TRBJ2-1	many	TRBD2	CASSPSLLAGAGNEQFF	TGTGCCAGCAGCCCCTCCCTGTTGGCGGGAGCTGGGAATGAGCAGTTCTTC
TRBV20-1	TRBJ1-5	few	TRBD1	CSARAQGAGGQPQHF	TGCAGTGCTAGAGCACAGGGGGCAGGGGGTCAGCCCCAGCATTTT
TRBV7-2	TRBJ2-7	many	TRBD1	CASSSHRTGGYEQYF	TGTGCCAGCAGCTCCCACCGGACAGGGGGCTACGAGCAGTACTTC
TRBV7-7	TRBJ2-5	many	TRBD1	CASSPRDRGGETQYF	TGTGCTAGCAGCCCCAGGGACAGGGGAGGAGAGACCCAGTACTTC
TRBV10-3	TRBJ2-1	.	TRBD1	CAISGQGVGEQFF	TGTGCCATTTCAGGACAGGGGGTAGGTGAGCAGTTCTTC
TRBV20-1	TRBJ2-4	.	TRBD2	CSANPLGGAGASGTKNIQYF	TGCAGTGCGAACCCGTTGGGGGGAGCGGGAGCCTCGGGAACCAAAAACATTCAGTACTTC
TRBV6-1	TRBJ2-5	many	.	CASASMRQETQYF	TGTGCCAGCGCATCAATGAGGCAAGAGACCCAGTACTTC
TRBV27	TRBJ2-7	many	TRBD2	CASSLKLAGGPYEQYF	TGTGCCAGCAGTTTAAAACTAGCGGGAGGGCCGTACGAGCAGTACTTC
TRBV12-3/TRBV12-4	TRBJ2-5	.	TRBD2	CASSLGLAGIEAQYF	TGTGCCAGCAGTTTGGGACTAGCGGGAATCGAGGCCCAGTACTTC
TRBV7-3	TRBJ2-1	.	.	CASSLERSYNKQFF	TGTGCCAGCAGCTTAGAACGGTCCTACAATAAGCAGTTCTTC
TRBV5-4	TRBJ2-7	few	TRBD2	CASSLGSGRGNEQYF	TGTGCCAGCAGCTTGGGGAGCGGGAGGGGGAACGAGCAGTACTTC